This T cell receptor beta chain appears in the sequencing data of a study of tissue T cells after allogeneic stem cell transplantation. CDR3 sequences, V/J genes, frequencies and template counts came from survey-depth TCRbeta sequencing. Generated by immunoSEQ multiplex PCR, the TCRdb table keeps only in-frame clones and is missing some. This table holds more than 45,000 clones, around 70% found once. Details on this clone: The target antigen is unknown. The gene names here belong to mouse. The read halts 1 residue ahead of the CDR3 end, with the missing end drawn from the germline J gene.

Findings and limits, study-wide: Alloreactivity or antigen specificity of tissue TCRs was not determined; some clones might be host cells.

Germline CDR1 reads NNHNN; CDR2 reads SYGAGS (reference sequence). The V gene lost 0 bases and the J gene lost 2 bases, with 6 bases spanning the gap. This CDR3 is built from 14 residues. The sequenced sample consisted of sorted cells pooled from one or two spleens. The sequence was collected from a pool of C57BL/6 mice in good health. The V gene is TRBV13-2, the J gene TRBJ1-3, with a tentative D call TRBD1 (5 bases). CDR3 DNA (partial): TGTGCCAGCGGTGATGGGACAACTGGAAATACGCTCTAT. Translating gives CASGDGTTGNTLY. The whole CDR3 protein reads CASGDGTTGNTLYF.